This entry features one T cell receptor (beta chain) sequence. Germline V gene data show CDR1 as MNHNY and CDR2 as SVGAGI (reference sequence). V was clipped by 10 bases and J by 11 bases, with 23 bases between them. The CDR3 length is 13 residues. The data stem from a study of shared clonotypes between healthy human individuals. Here immunoSEQ multiplex PCR was the method, and the copy in TCRdb shows in-frame clones only, minus some. The sample consists of about 2 million clones, roughly 96% of them appearing once. The source material was naive CD4+ T cells sorted from blood. Documented subset: CD45RA+ positively selected. The rearrangement uses TRBV6-6 and TRBJ2-5; weak D call: TRBD2 (5 bases). This TCR was recovered from a man younger than 30 in good health. The CDR3 DNA is TGTGCCACCGTCGTGGAGACTACGAGTAAGCAGTACTTC. Residues: CATVVETTSKQYF.